A selection of T cell receptor beta chains follows, all from one sample in a study of CD8 T cells in ankylosing spondylitis. MiXCR, run by TCRdb on the 5' RACE reads, gives a single entry per CDR3 protein. This sample carries 300,000 to 400,000 distinct CDR3 sequences, roughly 14% of them seen once, and the ten largest clones take 1.1%. Input material: blood, either unsorted or a sorted T cell fraction (not recorded which). Receptors originate from a male donor with ankylosing spondylitis or in good health (not recorded which). Each CDR3 is given with its conserved first and last residue. The D gene is left open where the match is weak. Expanded clones get a size class; other rows say once, few or many, or leave the size out.

>TRBJ2-3|TRBV6-1|TRBD2|many
TGTGCCAGCAGTGGGACTAGCGGGGGGGCAGATACGCAGTATTTT
CASSGTSGGADTQYF
>TRBJ2-7|TRBV12-3/TRBV12-4|.|.
TGTGCCAGCAGTCCCTGGAGCTACGAGCAGTACTTC
CASSPWSYEQYF
>TRBJ2-3|TRBV20-1|.|.
TGCAGTGCCCTGCCGGGCACAGATACGCAGTATTTT
CSALPGTDTQYF
>TRBJ2-3|TRBV10-2|.|few
TGCGCCAGCAGTGGGGGGTTTAAGTCGGTTAAGGATACGCAGTATTTT
CASSGGFKSVKDTQYF
>TRBJ2-2|TRBV6-1|.|.
TGTGCCAGCAGGAAGGAAGGACAGACAACCGGGGAGCTGTTTTTT
CASRKEGQTTGELFF
>TRBJ2-1|TRBV12-3/TRBV12-4|.|few
TGTGCCAGCAGTTTAGAACACCCTGGGGTCTTAGATAATGAGCAGTTCTTC
CASSLEHPGVLDNEQFF
>TRBJ2-2|TRBV15|TRBD1|.
TGTGCCACCAGCAGAGCACAGGGGGCCCGGGAGCTGTTTTTT
CATSRAQGARELFF
>TRBJ1-5|TRBV20-1|.|.
TGCAGTGCTAGACGAGCCTCCCCTAATCAGCCCCAGCATTTT
CSARRASPNQPQHF
>TRBJ2-5|TRBV3-1|.|.
TGTGCCAGCAGCCAAGACCCAGGGACGGAGACCCAGTACTTC
CASSQDPGTETQYF
>TRBJ2-3|TRBV25-1|.|.
TGTGCCAGCAGTAGGGGTGCAGCGGATACGCAGTATTTT
CASSRGAADTQYF
>TRBJ2-7|TRBV5-6|.|few
TGTGCCAGCAGCTTGGCGGCAGGATATTCCTACGAGCAGTACTTC
CASSLAAGYSYEQYF
>TRBJ1-1|TRBV5-1|TRBD1|many
TGCGCCAGCAGCCCCGGGACAGGGGCGTTGAACACTGAAGCTTTCTTT
CASSPGTGALNTEAFF
>TRBJ1-1|TRBV5-1|TRBD1|few
TGCGCCAGTGCGAGACAGGGGTCTAACACTGAAGCTTTCTTT
CASARQGSNTEAFF
>TRBJ1-5|TRBV12-3/TRBV12-4|.|.
TGTGCCAGCAGTCCACAGGGATTTGGCAATCAGCCCCAGCATTTT
CASSPQGFGNQPQHF
>TRBJ2-7|TRBV7-2|TRBD2|.
TGTGCCAGCAGCTTAGTGAGCGGGGCTCTGGGGGAGCAGTACTTC
CASSLVSGALGEQYF
>TRBJ2-2|TRBV29-1|.|few
TGCAGCGTTGATCCACAGCACACCGGGGAGCTGTTTTTT
CSVDPQHTGELFF
>TRBJ2-7|TRBV5-1|.|few
TGCGCCAGCTCCCAGGCTCCACAAAACTACGAGCAGTACTTC
CASSQAPQNYEQYF
>TRBJ1-3|TRBV11-2|.|.
TGTGCCAGCAGCTTAGAGCTCTTGGGAGGTGACACCATATATTTT
CASSLELLGGDTIYF
>TRBJ2-3|TRBV5-1|.|.
TGCGCCAGCAGCTTCGCTGCGGGATCCCAAAGGACAGATACGCAGTATTTT
CASSFAAGSQRTDTQYF
>TRBJ2-1|TRBV27|TRBD2|few
TGTGCCAGCAGTTTCAGGGGACCGGGACTAGCGGGAGTCAATGAGCAGTTCTTC
CASSFRGPGLAGVNEQFF
>TRBJ2-7|TRBV15|.|few
TGTGCCACCAGCAGAGATCGCGGCGAGCAGTACTTC
CATSRDRGEQYF
>TRBJ2-5|TRBV20-1|TRBD2|.
TGCAGTGCTAGAGACGCGGGAGGGGTCCAAGAGACCCAGTACTTC
CSARDAGGVQETQYF
>TRBJ2-3|TRBV4-1|.|many
TGCGCCAGCAGCCAAGAACAAACAGATACGCAGTATTTT
CASSQEQTDTQYF
>TRBJ2-7|TRBV5-6|.|few
TGTGCCAGCAGCTTGGGGGTCACGGAAGAGCAGTACTTC
CASSLGVTEEQYF
>TRBJ2-1|TRBV5-6|TRBD2|few
TGTGCCAGCAGCGTGGGTCGTCCGGGACTAGCGAAGGATGAGCAGTTCTTC
CASSVGRPGLAKDEQFF
>TRBJ2-3|TRBV10-1|TRBD2|.
TGCGCCAGCAGTGACCAACTAGCGGGGGGCCGGGATACGCAGTATTTT
CASSDQLAGGRDTQYF
>TRBJ2-7|TRBV5-1|.|.
TGCGCCAGCAGCCGATTGACAGGTACCTACGAGCAGTACTTC
CASSRLTGTYEQYF
>TRBJ2-3|TRBV5-1|.|many
TGCGCCAGCAGCTTGGGGGTAGATACGCAGTATTTT
CASSLGVDTQYF
>TRBJ2-1|TRBV9|TRBD2|.
TGTGCCAGCAGCAGAGGGACTAGCGGGATTTATGAGCAGTTCTTC
CASSRGTSGIYEQFF
>TRBJ2-2|TRBV5-1|TRBD2|few
TGCGCCAGCAGCTTGGGCCTAGCGGGAGGGCCGGAAGTCCCCGGGGAGCTGTTTTTT
CASSLGLAGGPEVPGELFF
>TRBJ2-5|TRBV29-1|.|.
TGCAGCGTAGCTACAGGTCGTGAGACCCAGTACTTC
CSVATGRETQYF
>TRBJ1-1|TRBV5-1|.|few
TGCGCCAGCAGCATGGGCTGGAACACTGAAGCTTTCTTT
CASSMGWNTEAFF
>TRBJ1-2|TRBV12-3/TRBV12-4|TRBD1|.
TGTGCCAGCAGCCCGCTACAGGGGGTGAGCTATGGCTACACCTTC
CASSPLQGVSYGYTF
>TRBJ2-3|TRBV12-3/TRBV12-4|.|few
TGTGCCAGCAGTTTCGGCCAGAACTCAGATACGCAGTATTTT
CASSFGQNSDTQYF
>TRBJ2-1|TRBV2|.|few
TGTGCCAGTTGTATCTACAATGAGCAGTTCTTC
CASCIYNEQFF
>TRBJ2-7|TRBV7-6|.|few
TGTGCCAGCAGCTTAGTCAGTGGGGATAAGCAGTACTTC
CASSLVSGDKQYF
>TRBJ2-5|TRBV11-2|TRBD2|few
TGTGCCAGCAGTAGTTGGCGGGGGAATCAAGAGACCCAGTACTTC
CASSSWRGNQETQYF
>TRBJ2-7|TRBV15|.|.
TGTGCCACCGTCGCCCTAGCGTTAAATAGACACGAGCAGTACTTC
CATVALALNRHEQYF
>TRBJ2-1|TRBV11-2|.|few
TGTGCCAGCAGCTTCCCCACATCGACAGGGGAGGGAAACCTCAATGAGCAGTTCTTC
CASSFPTSTGEGNLNEQFF
>TRBJ2-3|TRBV29-1|.|few
TGCAGCGGGGTGGGATTTCGTACAGATACGCAGTATTTT
CSGVGFRTDTQYF
>TRBJ2-1|TRBV5-5|TRBD1|.
TGTGCCAGCAGACACCGACAGGGGGATCACAATGAGCAGTTCTTC
CASRHRQGDHNEQFF
>TRBJ2-1|TRBV29-1|TRBD1|.
TGCAGCGTTCCCATGACAGGGATTGTCCACAATGAGCAGTTCTTC
CSVPMTGIVHNEQFF
>TRBJ2-5|TRBV4-1|TRBD2|.
TGCGCCAGCAGCCAAGACTTTAGCGGGACTGAAGAGACCCAGTACTTC
CASSQDFSGTEETQYF
>TRBJ2-7|TRBV3-1|TRBD2|.
TGTGCCAGCAGCGGGACTAGGGATGTCGAGCAGTACTTC
CASSGTRDVEQYF
>TRBJ2-3|TRBV2|.|few
TGTGCCAGCAGTTCCTGGGGGGCCGGGTATTTT
CASSSWGAGYF
>TRBJ2-1|TRBV14|.|few
TGTGCCAGCGCCCTGACACGGGGGAGCGCCTCCTACAATGAGCAGTTCTTC
CASALTRGSASYNEQFF
>TRBJ2-6|TRBV7-9|.|few
TGTGCCAGCAGCCTCGATTCGAGGGTCCTGACTTTC
CASSLDSRVLTF
>TRBJ2-3|TRBV11-2|.|.
TGTGCCAGCAGCCTTCACACTTCCTCAGATACGCAGTATTTT
CASSLHTSSDTQYF
>TRBJ2-1|TRBV7-2|TRBD2|.
TGTGCCAGCAGCTTCGGGACTAGCGGCAATGAGCAGTTCTTC
CASSFGTSGNEQFF
>TRBJ1-1|TRBV20-1|.|.
TGCAGTGCTAGAGATTTGCAGGGCGAAGCTTTCTTT
CSARDLQGEAFF
>TRBJ2-1|TRBV7-9|.|few
TGTGCCAGCAGCCCCTTTGGCGGGTCCGAGCAGTTCTTC
CASSPFGGSEQFF
>TRBJ2-7|TRBV5-1|.|.
TGCGCCAGCAGCTTACCGGGACCCGGCTCTTACGAGCAGTACTTC
CASSLPGPGSYEQYF
>TRBJ2-3|TRBV14|TRBD2|.
TGTGCCAGCAGCCAAGGACTAGCGGTTAACACAGATACGCAGTATTTT
CASSQGLAVNTDTQYF
>TRBJ2-2|TRBV12-3/TRBV12-4|TRBD2|.
TGTGCCAGCAGTCGGACGGGACTAGCGGGAGCGGTCACCGGGGAGCTGTTTTTT
CASSRTGLAGAVTGELFF
>TRBJ2-4|TRBV4-1|.|many
TGCGCCAGCAGCCAGGGGGACCAATTCGTAGCCAAAAACATTCAGTACTTC
CASSQGDQFVAKNIQYF
>TRBJ2-3|TRBV12-3/TRBV12-4|.|few
TGTGCCAGCAGCGACAGGTCCAGGACAGATACGCAGTATTTT
CASSDRSRTDTQYF
>TRBJ1-2|TRBV28|.|many
TGTGCCAGCAGCCCAGCAGGTATCAGGGCAGATAACTATGGCTACACCTTC
CASSPAGIRADNYGYTF
>TRBJ2-1|TRBV5-1|TRBD2|few
TGCGCCAGCAGCGGAAAACTAGCGGGAGGAGGTGGTGTTGAGCAGTTCTTC
CASSGKLAGGGGVEQFF
>TRBJ2-4|TRBV12-3/TRBV12-4|.|.
TGTGCCAGCAGTTTAGTCGGACTTCAAAACATTCAGTACTTC
CASSLVGLQNIQYF
>TRBJ1-1|TRBV4-1|TRBD1|few
TGCGCCAGCAGCCATCCTATTCGGGACAGGGGAGAAGCTTTCTTT
CASSHPIRDRGEAFF